A single sample gave rise to the 11 T cell receptor beta chains below, sequenced in a study of identical twins. TCRdb used MiXCR to reprocess the 5' RACE reads, holding one entry per CDR3 protein. The sample lists some 600,000 distinct CDR3 sequences; 7.1% were seen once. The sample was also reused in another study, on yellow fever vaccine responses in identical twins.

The sequenced sample consisted of PBMCs. These receptors were collected from a woman aged 18-29 years in good health.

The rearrangement joins TRBV20-1 to TRBJ2-7; a weak D match, TRBD2 (7 bases). This CDR3 is built from 13 residues. V lost 3 bases and J lost 2, with 11 bases in between. Germline CDR1 is DFQATT and CDR2 is SNEGSKA (reference sequence). The CDR3 DNA sequence: TGCAGTGCTAGCGGGGGGCCCACCTACGAGCAGTACTTC. Amino acids: CSASGGPTYEQYF.

This clonotype has a handful of counts. The chain carries TRBV4-2 and TRBJ2-7; D is unclear. From germline, CDR1 is LGHNA and CDR2 YNFKEQ. This CDR3 is built from 15 residues. V was shortened by 0 bases and J by 3 bases, with 12 bases between the two germline ends. CDR3 bases: TGTGCCAGCAGCCAAGATTTCGGAACGAGCTACGAGCAGTACTTC. Its protein product is CASSQDFGTSYEQYF.

This clonotype was picked up many times. The V and J genes are TRBV4-1 and TRBJ2-3; 7 nucleotides match TRBD2. Trimming at V came to 1 base and at J to 6 bases, leaving 7 bases not matched to a gene. Germline V lookup: CDR1 MGHRA, CDR2 YSYEKL. CDR3 length equals 15 residues. CDR3: CASSQGSGGSDTQYF. CDR3 nucleotides: TGCGCCAGCAGCCAAGGTTCGGGGGGTTCCGATACGCAGTATTTT.

This clonotype was found many times. The genes are TRBV24-1 and TRBJ2-1; 8 bases agree with TRBD1. Unmatched junction bases numbered 11, after V lost 3 bases and J lost 8 bases. The CDR3 runs 16 residues. Germline V gene sequence: CDR1 KGHDR, CDR2 SFDVKD. CDR3 sequence reads: CATSDPSIQQGDEQFF. The CDR3 DNA follows: TGTGCCACCAGTGATCCTAGCATCCAACAGGGGGATGAGCAGTTCTTC.

This clonotype came up many times. V and J are TRBV5-5 and TRBJ2-2, with TRBD1 as a possible D gene (6 bases). V was trimmed by 1 base and J by 5 bases, leaving 15 bases between them. Germline V gene sequence: CDR1 SGHKS, CDR2 YYEKEE (reference sequence). The CDR3 extends over 16 amino acids. The CDR3 region is CASSLNQGIWTGELFF. CDR3 coding DNA: TGTGCCAGCAGCTTGAATCAGGGGATTTGGACCGGGGAGCTGTTTTTT.

V is TRBV7-9 and J is TRBJ1-4; D possibly corresponds to TRBD1 (5 bases). V was clipped by 2 bases and J by 5 bases, with 18 bases between them. Germline CDR1 and CDR2: SEHNR and FQNEAQ (reference sequence). The CDR3 is 17 amino acids. In DNA form, the CDR3 reads TGTGCCAGCAGCTTATCATTAGGGGAGAGGGTCAATGAAAAACTGTTTTTT. Protein: CASSLSLGERVNEKLFF.

The chain combines TRBV5-5 with TRBJ2-3, with D maybe TRBD1 (6 bases). V was shortened by 6 bases and J by 2 bases, with 19 bases between the two germline ends. The germline V gene has CDR1 SGHKS and CDR2 YYEKEE (reference sequence). This CDR3 has 16 residues. The DNA for the CDR3 is TGTGCCAGCATAATGGGGACCGGACAGAACACAGATACGCAGTATTTT. It codes for CASIMGTGQNTDTQYF.

There are many counts of this clonotype. This chain links TRBV12-3 or TRBV12-4 with TRBJ1-1; no firm D call. V shed 7 bases and J shed 1 base, with 13 bases lying between them. The length of the CDR3 is 14 residues. The CDR3 nucleotides are TGTGCCAGCACCGAAGAACTGGGGAACACTGAAGCTTTCTTT. It specifies CASTEELGNTEAFF.

This clonotype was observed many times. The V and J genes are TRBV29-1 and TRBJ2-7, with TRBD1 identical over 9 bases. This CDR3 contains 13 residues. V shed 7 bases, J shed 2 bases, and the junction held 6 bases outside the gene matches. CDR1 SQVTM and CDR2 ANQGSEA come from the germline V gene. CDR3 DNA: TGCAGCGCTTCGACAGGGGGGGCCTACGAGCAGTACTTC. Amino acid sequence: CSASTGGAYEQYF.

This clonotype was recorded a few times. The chain uses TRBV29-1 and TRBJ2-3; the match to TRBD2 covers 9 bases. The CDR3 consists of 16 residues. The ends lost 2 bases at V and 3 bases at J; junction bases unmatched: 9. Germline CDR1 reads SQVTM; CDR2 reads ANQGSEA. The CDR3 is CSVERDSGRVTDTQYF. Here the CDR3 DNA reads TGCAGCGTTGAAAGGGATAGCGGGAGAGTAACAGATACGCAGTATTTT.

The chain is built from TRBV5-1 and TRBJ2-7, with 7 bases fitting TRBD2. CDR1 is SGHRS, CDR2 YFSETQ, per germline. The CDR3 runs to 15 residues. Germline trimming cut 0 bases from V and 1 base from J; bases unmatched to any gene: 4. The CDR3 spells CASSLEGGSSYEQYF. DNA for the CDR3: TGCGCCAGCAGCTTGGAAGGCGGGAGTTCCTACGAGCAGTACTTC.